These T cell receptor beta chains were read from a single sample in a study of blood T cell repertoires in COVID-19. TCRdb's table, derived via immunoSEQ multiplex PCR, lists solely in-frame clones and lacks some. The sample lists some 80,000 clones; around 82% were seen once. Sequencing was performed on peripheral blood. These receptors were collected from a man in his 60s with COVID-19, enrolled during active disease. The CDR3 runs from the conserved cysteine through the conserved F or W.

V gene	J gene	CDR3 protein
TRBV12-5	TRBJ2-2	CASSLASGKAGELFF
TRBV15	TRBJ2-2	CATSRGFAAPSQGELFF
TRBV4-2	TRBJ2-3	CASSQETSPRTDTQYF
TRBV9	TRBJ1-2	CASSVGQGHGYTF
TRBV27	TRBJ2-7	CASSLWAGTYEQYF
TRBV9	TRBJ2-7	CASSATGILRHEQYF
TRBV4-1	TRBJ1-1	CASSQLQEEAFF
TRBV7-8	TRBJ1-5	CASSSRTGGQPQHF
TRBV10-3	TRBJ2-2	CAISEWGRGNTGELFF
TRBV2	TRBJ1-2	CASKLTRQGPNGYTF
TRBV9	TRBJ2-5	CASSVTNSQETQYF
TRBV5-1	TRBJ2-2	CASSEDRTGELFF
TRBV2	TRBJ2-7	CASSEAYRTDYEQYF
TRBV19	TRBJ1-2	CASIHSGTGGYGYTF
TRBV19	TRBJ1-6	CASSVGDRFWNSPLHF
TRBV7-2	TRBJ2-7	CASSPWGLASYEQYF
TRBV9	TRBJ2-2	CASSPSGTSATGELFF
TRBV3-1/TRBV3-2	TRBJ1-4	CASGRPNEKLFF
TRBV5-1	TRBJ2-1	CASSQGLEAHPHNEQFF
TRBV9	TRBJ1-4	CASSEGQLNEKLFF
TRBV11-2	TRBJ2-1	CASSWTSGGHSYNEQFF
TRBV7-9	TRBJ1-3	CASSLAGRGSSGNTIYF